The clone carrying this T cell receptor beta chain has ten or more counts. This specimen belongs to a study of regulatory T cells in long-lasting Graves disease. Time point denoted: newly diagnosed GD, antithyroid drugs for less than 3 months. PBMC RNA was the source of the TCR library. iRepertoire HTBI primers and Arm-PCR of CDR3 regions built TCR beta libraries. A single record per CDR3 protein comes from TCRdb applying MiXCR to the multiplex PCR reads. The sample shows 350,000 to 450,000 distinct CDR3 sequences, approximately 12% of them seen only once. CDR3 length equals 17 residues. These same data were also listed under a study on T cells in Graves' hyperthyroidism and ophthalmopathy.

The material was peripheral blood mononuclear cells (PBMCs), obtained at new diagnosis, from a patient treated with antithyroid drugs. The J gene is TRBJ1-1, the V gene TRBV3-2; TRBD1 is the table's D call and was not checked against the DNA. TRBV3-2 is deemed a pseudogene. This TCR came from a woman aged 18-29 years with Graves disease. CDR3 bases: TGTGCCAGCAGCCAAGCCCAGACAGGGGGCGCGAACACTGAAGCTTTCTTT. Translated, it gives CASSQAQTGGANTEAFF.